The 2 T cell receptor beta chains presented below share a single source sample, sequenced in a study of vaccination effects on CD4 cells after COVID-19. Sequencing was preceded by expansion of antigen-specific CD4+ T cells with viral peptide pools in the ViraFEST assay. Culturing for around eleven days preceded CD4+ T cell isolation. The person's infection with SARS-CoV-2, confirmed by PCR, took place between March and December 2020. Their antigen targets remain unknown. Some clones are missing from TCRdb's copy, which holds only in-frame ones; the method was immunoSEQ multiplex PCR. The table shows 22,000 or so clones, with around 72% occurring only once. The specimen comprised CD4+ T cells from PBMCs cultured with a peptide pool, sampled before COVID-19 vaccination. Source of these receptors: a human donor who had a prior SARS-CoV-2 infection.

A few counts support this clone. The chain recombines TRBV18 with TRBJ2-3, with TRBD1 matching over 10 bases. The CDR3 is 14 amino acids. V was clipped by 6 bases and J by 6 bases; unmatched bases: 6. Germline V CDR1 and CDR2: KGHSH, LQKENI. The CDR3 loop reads CASSRQGALDTQYF. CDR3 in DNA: TGTGCCAGCTCCCGACAGGGGGCGCTGGATACGCAGTATTTT.

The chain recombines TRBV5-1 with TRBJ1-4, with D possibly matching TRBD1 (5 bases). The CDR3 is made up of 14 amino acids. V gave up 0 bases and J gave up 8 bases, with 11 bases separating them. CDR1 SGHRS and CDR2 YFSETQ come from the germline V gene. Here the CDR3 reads CASSLGQGGEKLFF. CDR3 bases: TGCGCCAGCAGCTTGGGGCAGGGCGGAGAAAAACTGTTTTTT.